The rows below give T cell receptor beta chains drawn from one sample of a study of blood T cells in healthy people across ages. TCRdb ran MiXCR on the 5' RACE reads and lists one entry per CDR3 protein. The sample includes over a million distinct CDR3 sequences, around 59% of them seen just once. Sequencing was carried out using blood. Receptors originate from a man younger than 35 in good health. Both conserved end residues are part of each CDR3. Not every row has a clone size; where given, it reads once, few, many or a size class.

v_gene,j_gene,abundance,CDR3aa
TRBV28,TRBJ2-7,-,CASSTSGGPTWEQYF
TRBV29-1,TRBJ1-1,-,CSVDVRNTEAFF
TRBV6-1,-,-,CASSGASREGETQYF
TRBV24-1,TRBJ2-7,few,CATSDPRQGTYEQYF
TRBV3-1,TRBJ1-2,-,CASSQPPKTGYYGYTF
TRBV20-1,TRBJ1-6,-,CSAGQGAGSPLHF
TRBV25-1,TRBJ2-1,-,CASSEYRQVNEQFF
TRBV4-1,TRBJ1-2,-,CVSSQDLGSGYGYTF
TRBV19,TRBJ2-7,-,CASSMEGRGSYEQYF
TRBV20-1,TRBJ1-5,few,CSASFPGAGNQPQHF
TRBV29-1,TRBJ1-2,-,CSVRGDGEGSYGYTF
TRBV12-3/TRBV12-4,TRBJ1-1,-,CASSFDTGNTEAFF
TRBV11-2,TRBJ2-1,-,CASSSFREREGEQFF
TRBV7-9,-,-,CASSFLRDRGRSSEETQYF
TRBV27,TRBJ2-3,-,CASSSPGHQSTDTQYF
TRBV6-6,TRBJ1-1,-,CASSYLGVDTEAFF
TRBV7-9,TRBJ2-7,many,CASSLTDSSYEQYF
TRBV20-1,TRBJ2-1,once,CSAGQGIPNEQFF
TRBV27,TRBJ2-2,-,CASSLWAGGATGELFF
TRBV27,TRBJ1-1,-,CASSLSWTELAFF
TRBV7-2,TRBJ2-1,few,CASSLMPNNEQFF
TRBV28,TRBJ1-6,-,CASSLTGATYNSPLHF
TRBV4-2,TRBJ2-5,-,CASSTRRGETQYF
TRBV28,-,few,CASRDPSEQYF
TRBV6-1,TRBJ1-2,-,CASINLQGGYGYTF
TRBV7-2,TRBJ1-5,-,CASSNRTGKNQPQHF
TRBV7-2,TRBJ2-6,-,CASSYKDLFSGAYVLTF
TRBV6-5,TRBJ2-7,-,CASSRIPGQESYEQYF
TRBV7-8,TRBJ2-1,-,CASSFPRVGEDEQFF
TRBV5-1,TRBJ1-1,-,CASSSGRNEAFF
TRBV6-6,TRBJ2-3,many,CASSLDRVTDTQYF
TRBV3-1,TRBJ2-2,-,CASSQGPATGELFF
TRBV7-9,-,-,CASSLFGGRRVNEQFF
TRBV9,TRBJ2-5,-,CASSGTSGTPHSQETQYF
TRBV5-1,TRBJ2-7,-,CASRGGPGQGYEQYF
TRBV27,TRBJ2-1,few,CASSPEIVGDEQFF
TRBV4-2,TRBJ2-7,-,CASRGGEAYEQYF
TRBV4-1,-,few,CASSQIATVQETQYF
TRBV24-1,TRBJ2-3,-,CATSDLGTGSGYSSTDTQYF
TRBV24-1,TRBJ2-2,-,CATSDREGGELFF
TRBV7-8,TRBJ1-2,-,CASSLETNFPSGSYGYTF
TRBV7-6,TRBJ2-5,few,CASSSGLAGAPGLETQYF
TRBV12-3/TRBV12-4,TRBJ2-3,-,CASSTSSDTQYF
TRBV2,TRBJ1-2,-,CASSEVKGSNYGYTF
TRBV5-6,TRBJ1-2,-,CASRTRGAGSTTNNYGYTF
TRBV7-2,TRBJ2-3,-,CASSSAGGSYLGTQYF
TRBV5-1,TRBJ2-3,-,CASSLDAGGPSDTQYF
TRBV2,TRBJ2-3,few,CASRGGNTDTQYF
TRBV30,TRBJ1-2,-,CAWRRITMENYGYTF
TRBV6-5,TRBJ2-1,-,CASSYHTSGSYNEQFF
TRBV27,TRBJ2-6,once,CASYALGTGANVLTF
TRBV15,TRBJ1-2,-,CATSRDLVEDRECGYTF
TRBV20-1,TRBJ2-1,few,CSARPLAHSSYNEQFF
TRBV29-1,TRBJ1-2,-,CSVGPGTGVYGYTF